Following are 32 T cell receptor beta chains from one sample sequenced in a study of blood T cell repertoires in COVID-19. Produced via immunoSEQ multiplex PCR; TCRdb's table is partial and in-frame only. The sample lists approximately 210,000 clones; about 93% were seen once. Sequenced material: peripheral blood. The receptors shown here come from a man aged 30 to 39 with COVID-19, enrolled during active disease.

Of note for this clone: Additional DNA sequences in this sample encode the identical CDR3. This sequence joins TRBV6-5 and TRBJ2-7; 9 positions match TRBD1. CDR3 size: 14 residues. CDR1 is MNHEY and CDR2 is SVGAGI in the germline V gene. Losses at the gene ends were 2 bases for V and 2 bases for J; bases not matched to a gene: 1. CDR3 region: CASSYGTGTYEQYF. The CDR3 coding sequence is TGTGCCAGCAGTTACGGGACAGGGACCTACGAGCAGTACTTC.

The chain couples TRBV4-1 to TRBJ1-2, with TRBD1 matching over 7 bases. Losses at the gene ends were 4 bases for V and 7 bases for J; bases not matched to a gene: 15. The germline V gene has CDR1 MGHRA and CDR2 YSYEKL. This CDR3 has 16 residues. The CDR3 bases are TGCGCCAGCAGCCCCCAGGGGGACACCTCTTTACGTGGCTACACCTTC. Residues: CASSPQGDTSLRGYTF.

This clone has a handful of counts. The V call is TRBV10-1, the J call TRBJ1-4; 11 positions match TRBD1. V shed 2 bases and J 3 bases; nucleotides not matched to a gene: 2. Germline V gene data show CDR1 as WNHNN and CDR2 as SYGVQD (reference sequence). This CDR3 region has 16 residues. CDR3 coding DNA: TGCGCCAGCAGTGAGGGACAGGGGGCAGCTAATGAAAAACTGTTTTTT. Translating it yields CASSEGQGAANEKLFF.

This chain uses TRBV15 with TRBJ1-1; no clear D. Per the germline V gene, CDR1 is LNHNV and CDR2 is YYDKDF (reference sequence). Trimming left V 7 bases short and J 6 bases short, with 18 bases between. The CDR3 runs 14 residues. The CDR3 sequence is CATTTAERQAEAFF. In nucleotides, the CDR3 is TGTGCCACCACGACGGCAGAACGACAAGCTGAAGCTTTCTTT.

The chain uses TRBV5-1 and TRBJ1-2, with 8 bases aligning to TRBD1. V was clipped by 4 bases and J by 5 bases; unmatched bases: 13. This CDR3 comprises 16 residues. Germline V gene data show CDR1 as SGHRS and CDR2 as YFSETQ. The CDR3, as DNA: TGCGCCAGCAGCCTCAGTACCTCCGGGACAGGTTATGGCTACACCTTC. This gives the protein CASSLSTSGTGYGYTF.

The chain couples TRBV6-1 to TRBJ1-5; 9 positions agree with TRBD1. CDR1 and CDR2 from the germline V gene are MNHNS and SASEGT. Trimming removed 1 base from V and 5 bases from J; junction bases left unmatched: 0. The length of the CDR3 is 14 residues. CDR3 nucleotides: TGTGCCAGCAGTGAAGGACAGGGGGATCAGCCCCAGCATTTT. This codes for CASSEGQGDQPQHF.

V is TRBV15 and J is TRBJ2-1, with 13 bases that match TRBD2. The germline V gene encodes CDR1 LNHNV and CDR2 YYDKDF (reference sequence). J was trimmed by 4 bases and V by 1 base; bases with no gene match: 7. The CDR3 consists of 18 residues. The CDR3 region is CATSRGPTSGGLYNEQFF. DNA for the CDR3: TGTGCCACCAGCAGAGGTCCGACTAGCGGGGGGTTATACAATGAGCAGTTCTTC.

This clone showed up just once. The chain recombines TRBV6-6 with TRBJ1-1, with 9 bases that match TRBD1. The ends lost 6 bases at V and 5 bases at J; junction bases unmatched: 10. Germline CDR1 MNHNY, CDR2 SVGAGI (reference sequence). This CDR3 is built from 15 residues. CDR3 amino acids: CASSPKDRGGTEAFF. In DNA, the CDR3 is TGTGCCAGCAGCCCGAAGGACAGGGGAGGGACTGAAGCTTTCTTT.

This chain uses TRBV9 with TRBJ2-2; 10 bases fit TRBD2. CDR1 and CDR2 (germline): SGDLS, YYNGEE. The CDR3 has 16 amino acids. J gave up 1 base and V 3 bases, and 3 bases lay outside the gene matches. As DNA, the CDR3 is TGTGCCAGCAGCGATAGACTAGCGGGGAACACCGGGGAGCTGTTTTTT. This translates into CASSDRLAGNTGELFF.

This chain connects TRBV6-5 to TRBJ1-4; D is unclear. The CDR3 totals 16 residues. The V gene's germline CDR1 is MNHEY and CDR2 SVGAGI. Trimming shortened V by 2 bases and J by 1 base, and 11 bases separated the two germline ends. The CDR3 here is CASSYTNGGTNEKLFF. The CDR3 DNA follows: TGTGCCAGCAGTTACACAAATGGAGGAACTAATGAAAAACTGTTTTTT.

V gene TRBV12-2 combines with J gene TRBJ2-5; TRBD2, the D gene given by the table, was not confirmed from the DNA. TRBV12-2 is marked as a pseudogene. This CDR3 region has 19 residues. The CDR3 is CASRLAQSLGLVLQETQYF. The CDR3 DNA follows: TGTGCAAGTCGCTTAGCGCAAAGTTTGGGACTAGTCCTTCAAGAGACCCAGTACTTC.

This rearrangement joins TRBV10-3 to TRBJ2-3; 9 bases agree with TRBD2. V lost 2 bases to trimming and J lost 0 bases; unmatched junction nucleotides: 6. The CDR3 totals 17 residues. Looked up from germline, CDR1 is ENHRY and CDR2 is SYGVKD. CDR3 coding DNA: TGTGCCATCAGTGAGCCGAAGGGACTAGCTAGCACAGATACGCAGTATTTT. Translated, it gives CAISEPKGLASTDTQYF.

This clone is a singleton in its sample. The CDR3, as DNA: TGTGCCAGCAAGTCTAGCGGCACAGATACGCAGTATTTT. It translates to CASKSSGTDTQYF. The chain joins TRBV12-3 or TRBV12-4 to TRBJ2-3, with D possibly TRBD2 on 6 matching bases. The CDR3 runs to 13 residues. Trimming pared 7 bases from V and 1 base from J, leaving 9 bases between.

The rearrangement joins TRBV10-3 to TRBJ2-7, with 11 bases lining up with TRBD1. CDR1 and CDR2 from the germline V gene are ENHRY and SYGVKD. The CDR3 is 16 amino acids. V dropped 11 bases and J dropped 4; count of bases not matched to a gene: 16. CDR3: CAAGRRTGGGKYEQYF. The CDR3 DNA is TGTGCCGCGGGGAGAAGGACAGGGGGCGGCAAGTACGAGCAGTACTTC.

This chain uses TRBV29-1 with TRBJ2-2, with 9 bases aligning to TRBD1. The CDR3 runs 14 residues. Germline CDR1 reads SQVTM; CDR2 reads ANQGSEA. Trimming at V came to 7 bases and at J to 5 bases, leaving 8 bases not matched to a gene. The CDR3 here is CSGWTGAPTGELFF. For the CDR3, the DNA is TGCAGCGGCTGGACAGGGGCGCCTACCGGGGAGCTGTTTTTT.

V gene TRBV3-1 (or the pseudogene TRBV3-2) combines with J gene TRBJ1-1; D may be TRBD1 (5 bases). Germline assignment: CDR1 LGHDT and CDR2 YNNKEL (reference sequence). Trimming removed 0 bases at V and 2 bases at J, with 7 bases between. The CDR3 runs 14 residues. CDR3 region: CASSQDRANTEAFF. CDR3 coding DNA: TGTGCCAGCAGCCAAGACAGGGCTAACACTGAAGCTTTCTTT.

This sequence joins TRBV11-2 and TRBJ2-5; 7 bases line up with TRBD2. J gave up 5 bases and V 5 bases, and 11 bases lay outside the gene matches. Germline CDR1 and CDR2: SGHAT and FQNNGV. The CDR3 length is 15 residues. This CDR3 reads CASSTGLVGGETQYF. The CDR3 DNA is TGTGCCAGCAGCACCGGACTAGTCGGCGGGGAGACCCAGTACTTC.

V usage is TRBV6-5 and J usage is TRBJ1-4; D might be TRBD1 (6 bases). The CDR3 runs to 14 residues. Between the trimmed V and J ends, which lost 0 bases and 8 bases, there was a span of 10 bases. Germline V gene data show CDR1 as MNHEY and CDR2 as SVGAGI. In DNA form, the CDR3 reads TGTGCCAGCAGTTACTCGGGGGGGCAGGAAAAACTGTTTTTT. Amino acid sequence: CASSYSGGQEKLFF.

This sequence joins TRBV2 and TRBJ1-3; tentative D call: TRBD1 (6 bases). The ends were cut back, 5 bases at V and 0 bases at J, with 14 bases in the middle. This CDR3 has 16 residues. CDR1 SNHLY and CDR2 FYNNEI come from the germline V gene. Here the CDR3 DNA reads TGTGCCAGCAGTTGGGGGCAGCCGGACTCTGGAAACACCATATATTTT. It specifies CASSWGQPDSGNTIYF.

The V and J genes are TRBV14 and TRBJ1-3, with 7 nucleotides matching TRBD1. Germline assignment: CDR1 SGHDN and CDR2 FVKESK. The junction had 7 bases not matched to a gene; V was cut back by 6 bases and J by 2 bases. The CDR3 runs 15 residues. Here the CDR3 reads CASRTGNSPGNTIYF. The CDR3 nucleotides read TGTGCCAGCAGGACAGGGAACTCCCCTGGAAACACCATATATTTT.

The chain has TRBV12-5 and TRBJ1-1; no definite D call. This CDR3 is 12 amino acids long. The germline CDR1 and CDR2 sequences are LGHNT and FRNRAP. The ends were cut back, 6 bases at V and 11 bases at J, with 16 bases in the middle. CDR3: CASGPGGVLAFF. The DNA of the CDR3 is TGTGCTAGTGGACCTGGCGGGGTTTTGGCTTTCTTT.

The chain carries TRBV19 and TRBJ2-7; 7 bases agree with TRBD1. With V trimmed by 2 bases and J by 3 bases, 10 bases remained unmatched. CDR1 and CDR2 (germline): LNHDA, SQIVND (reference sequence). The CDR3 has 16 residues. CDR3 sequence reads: CASSISTDTGVYEQYF. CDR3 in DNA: TGTGCCAGTAGTATAAGTACGGATACAGGGGTCTACGAGCAGTACTTC.

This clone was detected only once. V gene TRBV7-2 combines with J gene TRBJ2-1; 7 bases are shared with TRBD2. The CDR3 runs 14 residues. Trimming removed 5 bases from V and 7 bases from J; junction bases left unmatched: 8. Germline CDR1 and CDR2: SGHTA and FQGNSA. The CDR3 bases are TGTGCCAGCAGCGCCCGACGCGGGGGTAATGAGCAGTTCTTC. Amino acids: CASSARRGGNEQFF. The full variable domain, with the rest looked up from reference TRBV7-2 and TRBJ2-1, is GAGVSQSPSNKVTEKGKDVELRCDPISGHTALYWYRQSLGQGLEFLIYFQGNSAPDKSGLPSDRFSAERTGGSVSTLTIQRTQQEDSAVYLCASSARRGGNEQFFGPGTRLTVL.

This CDR3 is CASSEFGGPRHTEAFF. CDR3 in DNA: TGTGCCAGCAGTGAGTTTGGCGGCCCTAGGCACACTGAAGCTTTCTTT. This chain joins TRBV6-1 and TRBJ1-1; D not certain. The CDR3 runs to 16 residues. Trimming pared 3 bases from V and 3 bases from J, leaving 17 bases between. Germline V lookup: CDR1 MNHNS, CDR2 SASEGT.

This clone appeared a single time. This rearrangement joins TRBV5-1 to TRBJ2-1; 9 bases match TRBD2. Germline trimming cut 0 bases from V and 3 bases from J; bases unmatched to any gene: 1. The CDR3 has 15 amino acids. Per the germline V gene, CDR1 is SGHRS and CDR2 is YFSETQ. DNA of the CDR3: TGCGCCAGCAGCTTGGTAGCGGGGGACTACAATGAGCAGTTCTTC. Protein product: CASSLVAGDYNEQFF.

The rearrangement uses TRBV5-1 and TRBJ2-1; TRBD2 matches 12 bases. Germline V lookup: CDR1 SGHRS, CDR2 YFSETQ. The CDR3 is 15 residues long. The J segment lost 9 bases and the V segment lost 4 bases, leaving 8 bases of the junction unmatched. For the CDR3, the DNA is TGCGCCAGCAGCGTTCTAGCGGGGGGGCCGGTTGAGCAGTTCTTC. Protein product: CASSVLAGGPVEQFF.

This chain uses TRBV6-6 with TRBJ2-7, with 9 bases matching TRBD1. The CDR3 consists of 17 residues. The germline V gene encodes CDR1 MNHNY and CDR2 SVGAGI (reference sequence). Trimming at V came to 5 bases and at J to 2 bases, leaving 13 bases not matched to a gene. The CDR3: CASSRTGAGLSPYEQYF. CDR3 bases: TGTGCCAGCAGTCGGACAGGGGCCGGTCTCAGCCCCTACGAGCAGTACTTC.

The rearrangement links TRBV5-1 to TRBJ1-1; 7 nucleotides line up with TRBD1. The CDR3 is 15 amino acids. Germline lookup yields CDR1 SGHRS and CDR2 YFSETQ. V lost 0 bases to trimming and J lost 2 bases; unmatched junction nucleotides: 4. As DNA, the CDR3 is TGCGCCAGCAGCTTGGTAGGGGGCGCAAACACTGAAGCTTTCTTT. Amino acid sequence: CASSLVGGANTEAFF.

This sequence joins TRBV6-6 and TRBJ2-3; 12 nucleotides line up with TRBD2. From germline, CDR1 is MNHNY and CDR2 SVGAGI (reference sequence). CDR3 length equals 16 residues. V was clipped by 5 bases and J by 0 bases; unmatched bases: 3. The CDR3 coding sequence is TGTGCCAGCAGTCAACTAGCGGGGGGTAGCACAGATACGCAGTATTTT. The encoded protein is CASSQLAGGSTDTQYF.

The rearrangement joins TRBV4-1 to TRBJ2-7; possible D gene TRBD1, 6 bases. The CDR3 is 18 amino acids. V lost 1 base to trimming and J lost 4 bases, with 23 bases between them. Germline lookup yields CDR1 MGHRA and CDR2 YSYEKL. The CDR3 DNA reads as TGCGCCAGCAGCCAAGGCCCCAGGCAGGGGAAAGACCTTTACGAGCAGTACTTC. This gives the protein CASSQGPRQGKDLYEQYF.

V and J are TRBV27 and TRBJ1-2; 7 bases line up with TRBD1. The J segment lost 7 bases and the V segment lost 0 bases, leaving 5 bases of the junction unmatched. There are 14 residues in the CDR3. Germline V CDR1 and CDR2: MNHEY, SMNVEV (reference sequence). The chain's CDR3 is CASSLSTGISGYTF. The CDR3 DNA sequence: TGTGCCAGCAGTTTATCGACAGGGATCTCTGGCTACACCTTC.

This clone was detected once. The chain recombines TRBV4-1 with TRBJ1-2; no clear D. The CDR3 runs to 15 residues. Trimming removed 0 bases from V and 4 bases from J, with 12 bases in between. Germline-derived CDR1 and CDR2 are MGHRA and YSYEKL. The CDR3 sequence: CASSQDPSRSYGYTF. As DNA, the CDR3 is TGCGCCAGCAGCCAAGATCCCTCAAGGAGCTATGGCTACACCTTC.